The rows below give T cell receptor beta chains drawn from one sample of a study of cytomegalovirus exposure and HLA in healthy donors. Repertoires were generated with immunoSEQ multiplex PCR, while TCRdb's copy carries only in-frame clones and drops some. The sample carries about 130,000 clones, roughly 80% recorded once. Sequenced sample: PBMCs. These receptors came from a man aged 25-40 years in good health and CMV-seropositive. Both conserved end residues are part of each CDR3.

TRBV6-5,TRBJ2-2,CASSYSTGELFF
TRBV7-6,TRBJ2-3,CASSLAGGGAADTQYF
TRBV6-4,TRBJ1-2,CASSSGTGLPGYTF
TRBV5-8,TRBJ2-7,CASSIPRQYSTYEQYF
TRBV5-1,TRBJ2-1,CASSGGGAFNEQFF
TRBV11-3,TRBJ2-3,CASSLGGGRTDTQYF
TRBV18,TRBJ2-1,CASSPPLAAPNEQFF
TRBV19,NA,CASSLRGNEQYF
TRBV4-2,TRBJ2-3,CASSQVRGGTTDTQYF
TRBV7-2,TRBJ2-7,CASSLEASGNRYEQYF
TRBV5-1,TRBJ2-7,CASSLEARTGGGDEQYF
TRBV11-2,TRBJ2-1,CASSSEGGDRNEQFF
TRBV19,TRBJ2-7,CASKPTSGNSYEQYF
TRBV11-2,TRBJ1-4,CASSYRKDSQATNEKLFF
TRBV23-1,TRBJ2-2,CASSHGGGGPITGELFF
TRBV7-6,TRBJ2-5,CASSWETSRETQYF
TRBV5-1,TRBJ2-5,CASSSRTDKETQYF
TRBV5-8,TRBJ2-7,CASSVRDSEQYF
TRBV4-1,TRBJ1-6,CASSQGMAIQPNSPLHF
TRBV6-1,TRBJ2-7,CASRSGLAGGNEQYF
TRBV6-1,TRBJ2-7,CASSEWDFGGYEQYF
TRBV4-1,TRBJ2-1,CASSWDRSSYNEQFF
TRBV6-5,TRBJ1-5,CASSYSLDQPQHF
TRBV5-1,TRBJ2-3,CASSLGLSGGADTQYF
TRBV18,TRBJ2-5,CASSPPTGGYFEETQYF
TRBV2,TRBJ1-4,CATRPGGDEKLFF
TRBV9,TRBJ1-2,CASSAGQGNYGYTF
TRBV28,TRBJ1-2,CASSLQETDENSNYGYTF
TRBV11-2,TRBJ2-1,CASSFELAGGYNEQFF
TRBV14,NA,CASSQDRGGRPPYEQYF
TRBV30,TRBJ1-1,CAFSRQGAEAFF
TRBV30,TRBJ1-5,CAWDNGQGAQPQHF
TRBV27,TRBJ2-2,CASSPSGVPNTGELFF
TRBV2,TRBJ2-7,CASSEQGFAEQYF
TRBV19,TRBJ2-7,CASSMGTGGGEQYF
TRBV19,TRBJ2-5,CASSTEGRGKQYF
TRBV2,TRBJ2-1,CASSVERAEQFF
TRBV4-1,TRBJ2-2,CASSQWPWGRGDGELFF
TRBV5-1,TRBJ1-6,CASSSKTGELNSPLHF
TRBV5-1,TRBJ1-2,CASSLGQGWDYGYTF
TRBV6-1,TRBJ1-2,CASSVVGGIDKNYGYTF
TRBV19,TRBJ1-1,CATLTGGSPTEAFF
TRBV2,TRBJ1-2,CASSGSGGYNYGYTF
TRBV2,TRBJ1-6,CASSEQSARTLHF
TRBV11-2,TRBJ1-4,CASSLVGEEEKLFF
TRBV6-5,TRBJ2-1,CASSYLAGVDNEQFF
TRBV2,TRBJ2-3,CASDPGVSTDTQYF
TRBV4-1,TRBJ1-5,CASSPTWEQPQHF
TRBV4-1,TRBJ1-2,CASSPKGLGGYGYTF
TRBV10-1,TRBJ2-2,CASSASGDTGELFF
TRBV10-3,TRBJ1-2,CAISPGQRDGYTF
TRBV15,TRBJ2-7,CATSRDFASGGGWQYF
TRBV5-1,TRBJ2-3,CASNWDHGADTQYF
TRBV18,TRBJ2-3,CASSPPAGGDTQYF
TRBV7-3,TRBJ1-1,CASSSTVNTEAFF
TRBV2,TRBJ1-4,CASSDAGANEKLFF
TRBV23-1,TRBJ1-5,CASSQWVGGRPANQPQHF
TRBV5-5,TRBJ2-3,CASSLVPREGADTQYF
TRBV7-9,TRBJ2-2,CASSGQGARGTGELFF